The rows below give T cell receptor beta chains drawn from one sample of a study of a mutant IDH1 vaccine in newly diagnosed glioma. The protocol was immunoSEQ multiplex PCR, while the TCRdb copy is restricted to in-frame clones and leaves out a portion. Of about 120,000 clones listed, about four fifths are singletons. No cognate antigen is known for these TCRs. The specimen was PBMCs, collected from a glioma patient whose treatment included an IDH1 peptide vaccine. The receptors stem from a man aged 40-49 years with glioma. Each CDR3 is given with its conserved first and last residue.

TRBJ1-4 | TRBV2 | CASSYDSRSEKLFF
TRBJ1-4 | TRBV4-2 | CASSQVGGANEKLFF
TRBJ1-2 | TRBV9 | CASSPGDYNYGYTF
TRBJ2-7 | TRBV5-1 | CASTPTGTDSYEQYF
TRBJ1-1 | TRBV4-1 | CASSRRALNTEAFF
TRBJ1-3 | TRBV28 | CASIRGSGNTIYF
TRBJ1-6 | TRBV7-2 | CASSPGDYNSPLHF
TRBJ2-5 | TRBV7-6 | CASSPPRATGRKNEETQYF
TRBJ1-4 | TRBV18 | CASSPVGQLNEKLFF
TRBJ2-7 | TRBV4-2 | CASSQGAGEGEQYF
TRBJ1-2 | TRBV11-2 | CASSIPGKNYGYTF
TRBJ2-3 | TRBV28 | CASSFGEISTWGTDTDTQYF
TRBJ1-6 | TRBV2 | CASSDRGSRNSPLHF
TRBJ2-3 | TRBV7-2 | CASSFRGQLTDTQYF